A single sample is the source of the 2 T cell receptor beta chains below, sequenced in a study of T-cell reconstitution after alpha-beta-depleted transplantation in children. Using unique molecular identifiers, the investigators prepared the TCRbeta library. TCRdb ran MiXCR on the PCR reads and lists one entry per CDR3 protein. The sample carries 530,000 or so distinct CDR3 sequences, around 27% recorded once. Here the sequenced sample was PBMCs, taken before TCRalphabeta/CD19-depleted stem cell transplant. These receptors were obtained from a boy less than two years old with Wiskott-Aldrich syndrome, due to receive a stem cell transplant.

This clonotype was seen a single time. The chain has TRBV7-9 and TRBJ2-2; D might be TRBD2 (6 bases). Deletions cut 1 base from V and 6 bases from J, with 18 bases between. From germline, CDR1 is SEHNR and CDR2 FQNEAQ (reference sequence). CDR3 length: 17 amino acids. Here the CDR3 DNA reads TGTGCCAGCAGCTTAGGCGGGGCCAAAAGCATTTCCGGGGAGCTGTTTTTT. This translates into CASSLGGAKSISGELFF.

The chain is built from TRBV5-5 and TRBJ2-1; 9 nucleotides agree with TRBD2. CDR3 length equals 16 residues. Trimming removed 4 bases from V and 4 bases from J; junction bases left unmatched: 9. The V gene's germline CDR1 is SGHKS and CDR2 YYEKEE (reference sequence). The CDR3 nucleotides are TGTGCCAGCAGCCTTGTTAGCGGGAGTCAATACAATGAGCAGTTCTTC. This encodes CASSLVSGSQYNEQFF.